This TCR beta chain was documented in a study of blood T cell repertoires in COVID-19. Study details: Sites across the United States, Italy and Spain contributed samples from acute and convalescent COVID-19.

Germline CDR1 is KGHSH and CDR2 is LQKENI. CDR3 length equals 14 residues. With 7 bases removed from V and 6 bases from J, the gap between germline ends came to 15 bases. Assay: immunoSEQ multiplex PCR; the TCRdb copy retains only in-frame clones and omits some. There are some 180,000 clones in the sample; roughly 85% occur only once, and 20% to 25% lies in the top ten. The source of this sequence is a man aged 55 to 70 with active or convalescent COVID-19. V gene TRBV18 combines with J gene TRBJ2-2; perhaps TRBD2 as D (6 bases). The sequenced sample was peripheral blood. The CDR3 sequence is CASFSASVAGELFF. In nucleotides, the CDR3 is TGTGCCAGCTTTAGTGCTAGCGTTGCCGGGGAGCTGTTTTTT.